This T cell receptor (beta chain) derives from a study of blood T cell repertoires in COVID-19. Study summary: Sources were T cells, B-cell-depleted T cells, or PBMCs; the material itself was cDNA or gDNA.

In the original workflow: How many nucleated cells were present was estimated from reference gene primer amplification. Profiled with immunoSEQ multiplex PCR; TCRdb holds only in-frame clones, not every one. That table supplies the V and J calls and clone size; D and trimming were determined from the DNA. The data show around 130,000 clones, under 95% seen once. Seattle's cohort entered during active infection and was followed longitudinally. Remarks on this clone: An end of the junction does not agree with germline; a read error may underlie this.

The clonotype was recovered from a man in his sixties with COVID-19, enrolled during active disease. The specimen sequenced was peripheral blood.

The DNA of the CDR3 is TGTGCCAGCAGCTCCACTAGCGGGAGGGCCCACTTC. It codes for CASSSTSGRAHF. V gene TRBV7-2 combines with J gene TRBJ2-7, with 13 bases lining up with TRBD2. Germline V gene sequence: CDR1 SGHTA, CDR2 FQGNSA. CDR3 length: 12 amino acids.